Listed here are 15 T cell receptor beta chains from one sample, sequenced in a study of Graves' ophthalmopathy and Graves' hyperthyroidism. For repertoire sequencing, the TCR beta CDR3 regions were amplified from RNA transcripts. The library came from an HTBI-primed first-round RT-PCR and a second-round multiplex PCR. TCRdb independently ran MiXCR on the multiplex PCR reads; one entry per CDR3 protein. The data show approximately 540,000 distinct CDR3 sequences, under 45% seen once. The specimen was peripheral blood or thyroid tissue (not recorded which). These TCRs come from an adult man with Graves' hyperthyroidism.

With respect to this clonotype: The final CDR3 position lacks the conserved phenylalanine or tryptophan, pointing to a likely read error. The limits of the CDR3 on the DNA are not certain, so only TCRdb's listed CDR3 is given. V and J are TRBV20-1 and TRBJ2-7; the table's D call, TRBD2, was not checked against the DNA. Germline lookup yields CDR1 DFQATT and CDR2 SNEGSKA (reference sequence). Counting both end residues, the CDR3 totals 11 amino acids. The CDR3 sequence is CSASGTSGRSK.

The rearrangement uses TRBV5-4 and TRBJ2-7, with 8 bases that match TRBD1. The V gene end was trimmed by 4 bases and the J gene end by 3 bases; junction bases not matched to a gene: 6. Germline CDR1 SGHNT, CDR2 YYREEE (reference sequence). The CDR3 extends over 14 amino acids. The DNA for the CDR3 is TGTGCCAGCAGCAGGACAGGGTTGGTCTACGAGCAGTACTTC. It yields the protein CASSRTGLVYEQYF.

This clonotype came up many times. The V gene is TRBV4-1, the J gene TRBJ2-5, with 10 bases that match TRBD1. The CDR3 contains 17 residues. Germline V gene sequence: CDR1 MGHRA, CDR2 YSYEKL. V trimming: 1 base; J trimming: 5 bases; junction bases outside the gene matches: 10. For the CDR3, the DNA is TGCGCCAGCAGCCAAGGGTGGACAGGGGGGATTGGCGAGACCCAGTACTTC. This gives the protein CASSQGWTGGIGETQYF.

The J gene is TRBJ1-1, the V gene TRBV7-8, with TRBD1 matching over 9 bases. The CDR3 runs 15 residues. Trimming cost V 3 bases and J 6 bases; bases outside gene matches: 8. Looked up from germline, CDR1 is SGHVS and CDR2 is FQNEAQ. The CDR3 region is CASSLARDRVSEAFF. CDR3 DNA: TGTGCCAGCAGCTTGGCAAGGGACAGGGTGTCTGAAGCTTTCTTT.

In its sample, this clonotype was seen many times. The genes are TRBV5-1 and TRBJ1-6; no clear D gene. This CDR3 is built from 17 residues. V was pared by 1 base and J by 7 bases, with 18 bases between. Germline assignment: CDR1 SGHRS and CDR2 YFSETQ. CDR3 sequence (DNA): TGCGCCAGCAGCTTGAATTCTGCCGGGGAGGCGAATTCACCCCTCCACTTT. It yields the protein CASSLNSAGEANSPLHF.

This clonotype was counted only a few times. V is TRBV6-5 and J is TRBJ1-1; tentatively, D is TRBD1 (6 bases). The germline V gene has CDR1 MNHEY and CDR2 SVGAGI. The CDR3 has 16 amino acids. V was trimmed by 2 bases and J by 4 bases, leaving 17 bases between them. DNA for the CDR3: TGTGCCAGCAGTTACGTTAACCTGGGGGGGCCCACTGAAGCTTTCTTT. This gives the protein CASSYVNLGGPTEAFF.

The table lists this clonotype with many counts. The rearrangement joins TRBV2 to TRBJ1-5; 7 nucleotides match TRBD1. The length of the CDR3 is 16 residues. Losses at the gene ends were 4 bases for V and 0 bases for J; bases not matched to a gene: 6. Germline V gene sequence: CDR1 SNHLY, CDR2 FYNNEI. The CDR3 DNA is TGTGCCAGCAGTGTGGAGGGGGCGTATAGCAATCAGCCCCAGCATTTT. It specifies CASSVEGAYSNQPQHF.

This clonotype was recorded many times. V and J are TRBV7-8 and TRBJ2-7; 8 bases line up with TRBD2. CDR1 is SGHVS, CDR2 FQNEAQ, per germline. Trimming cost V 1 base and J 4 bases; bases outside gene matches: 9. The length of the CDR3 is 16 residues. CDR3 sequence: CASSLGVAGTIYEQYF. In DNA form, the CDR3 reads TGTGCCAGCAGCTTAGGCGTAGCGGGGACCATATACGAGCAGTACTTC.

As to this clonotype: One junction end does not reproduce the germline sequence, and a read error may be involved. The chain combines TRBV12-3 or TRBV12-4 with TRBJ1-1, with D possibly matching TRBD1 (5 bases). This CDR3 is 13 amino acids long. The CDR3 loop reads CVSSFLRGTEAFF. CDR3 DNA sequence: TGTGTCAGCAGTTTTCTTAGGGGCACTGAAGCTTTCTTT.

There are a few counts of this clonotype. V gene TRBV12-5 combines with J gene TRBJ2-7; D remains unclear. Germline CDR1 and CDR2: LGHNT and FRNRAP. This CDR3 region has 12 residues. V gave up 2 bases and J gave up 1 base, with 3 bases separating them. CDR3 protein: CASGLKSYEQYF. The CDR3, as DNA: TGTGCTAGTGGTTTGAAGTCCTACGAGCAGTACTTC. Full variable domain (missing parts from reference TRBV12-5 and TRBJ2-7): DARVTQTPRHKVTEMGQEVTMRCQPILGHNTVFWYRQTMMQGLELLAYFRNRAPLDDSGMPKDRFSAEMPDATLATLKIQPSEPRDSAVYFCASGLKSYEQYFGPGTRLTVT.

This clonotype occurred many times. The chain carries TRBV20-1 and TRBJ2-7, with 8 nucleotides matching TRBD1. Germline CDR1 DFQATT, CDR2 SNEGSKA (reference sequence). The CDR3 runs to 13 residues. The J segment lost 3 bases and the V segment lost 5 bases, leaving 6 bases of the junction unmatched. The CDR3 reads CSAEDRALYEQYF. In DNA, the CDR3 is TGCAGTGCTGAGGACAGGGCCCTCTACGAGCAGTACTTC.

Many counts were recorded for this clonotype. The V gene is TRBV7-9, the J gene TRBJ2-5; maybe TRBD1 (6 bases). Looked up from germline, CDR1 is SEHNR and CDR2 is FQNEAQ (reference sequence). Trimming cost V 6 bases and J 5 bases, with 10 bases left between them. This CDR3 has 12 residues. As DNA, the CDR3 is TGTGCCAGCAGTACAGGGTTGGAGACCCAGTACTTC. Translation gives CASSTGLETQYF.

This clonotype was counted many times. J is TRBJ1-3 and V is TRBV5-1; the D gene is possibly TRBD1 (5 bases). This CDR3 is 17 amino acids long. Trimming left V 1 base short and J 0 bases short, with 14 bases between. Germline lookup yields CDR1 SGHRS and CDR2 YFSETQ. The CDR3 bases are TGCGCCAGCAGCTTGACAGGTGGGACGAGCTCTGGAAACACCATATATTTT. This codes for CASSLTGGTSSGNTIYF.

The V call is TRBV11-1, the J call TRBJ2-3; D is uncertain. Trimming took 3 bases from V and 3 from J, leaving 13 bases between them. CDR3 length equals 15 residues. The germline gives CDR1 SGHAT, CDR2 FQDESV (reference sequence). The CDR3 region has the DNA TGTGCCAGCAGCTTGGCCCTAGGAAGTACAGATACGCAGTATTTT. This codes for CASSLALGSTDTQYF.

The chain uses TRBV7-9 and TRBJ1-1; a possible D gene is TRBD1 (6 bases). Germline assignment: CDR1 SEHNR and CDR2 FQNEAQ (reference sequence). This CDR3 has 15 residues. V lost 5 bases and J lost 7, with 20 bases in between. CDR3 bases: TGTGCCAGCAGCCACCCCTCCAGGGGTTCGGGTGAAGCTTTCTTT. Its protein is CASSHPSRGSGEAFF. Full variable domain (outside the CDR3, taken from reference TRBV7-9 and TRBJ1-1): DTGVSQNPRHKITKRGQNVTFRCDPISEHNRLYWYRQTLGQGPEFLTYFQNEAQLEKSRLLSDRFSAERPKGSFSTLEIQRTEQGDSAMYLCASSHPSRGSGEAFFGQGTRLTVV.